This TCR beta chain was sequenced during a study of beta chain features in type 1 diabetes. Whole-study findings and limits: TCRB CDR3s from Type 1 diabetes patients were moderately but significantly shorter in all four CD4+ subsets.

CDR1 MNHEY and CDR2 SVGAGI come from the germline V gene. The germline V and J ends were trimmed by 4 bases and 7 bases, with 13 bases remaining between them. The CDR3 runs to 14 residues. This clone came up a few times. As yet, its antigen is unknown. Each sorted fraction was over 95% pure. The entirety of the isolated RNA underwent reverse transcription, so expressed TCRB transcripts were sequenced. Some clones are missing from TCRdb's copy, which holds only in-frame ones; the method was immunoSEQ multiplex PCR. This sample has hundreds of thousands of clones, with about an eighth found just once. The sequenced sample was naive CD4+ T cells from blood. V is TRBV6-5 and J is TRBJ1-4; D is undetermined. The sequence derives from a young man with type 1 diabetes. CDR3 region: CASSFSPEGEKLFF. As DNA, the CDR3 is TGTGCCAGCAGTTTCAGCCCTGAGGGTGAAAAACTGTTTTTT.